This section outlines one T cell receptor beta chain sequence together with its context. Its antigen is still unknown. PCR involved 60 Vbeta and 13 Jbeta primers. Sequenced by immunoSEQ multiplex PCR; TCRdb stores in-frame clones only, minus some. The sample has under 200,000 clones, 75% to 90% seen once; the top ten hold around 0.34%. These data are taken from a study of cytomegalovirus exposure and HLA in healthy donors. Study findings and constraints: Several of the most significant clusters were apparently associated with common viral pathogens in a later analysis. It was in a later analysis that TCR association rates were seen to vary by HLA locus, highest for DRB1 and lowest for HLA-C.

Germline V gene data show CDR1 as SGHRS and CDR2 as YFSETQ. This CDR3 spans 15 amino acids. V was clipped by 4 bases and J by 0 bases, with 12 bases between them. The sequence derives from a woman aged 25 to 45 in good health and CMV-seronegative. The J gene is TRBJ2-3, the V gene TRBV5-1, with a tentative D call TRBD1 (5 bases). Sequenced input: PBMCs. The CDR3, as DNA: TGCGCCAGCAGCAAAGACAGCCCTAGCACAGATACGCAGTATTTT. As protein: CASSKDSPSTDTQYF.